The text below deals with one T cell receptor beta chain. The source of the sample is a study of blood T cell repertoires in COVID-19. J lost 1 base, V lost 3 bases, and 26 bases had no gene match. The CDR3 has 22 residues. The germline CDR1 and CDR2 sequences are SGHRS and YFSETQ. Data came from immunoSEQ multiplex PCR; TCRdb stores just in-frame clones and leaves some out. The sample yields roughly 140,000 clones, approximately 80% seen once. The clonotype originates from a woman aged 55-75 years with acute or convalescent COVID-19. The sample consisted of peripheral blood. V gene TRBV5-1 combines with J gene TRBJ1-1, with TRBD1 matching 8 bases. The CDR3 nucleotides read TGCGCCAGCAGCTCACACCACCCGGTCACGACAGGGGCGGGGACCAAGAACACTGAAGCTTTCTTT. Protein sequence: CASSSHHPVTTGAGTKNTEAFF.